These T cell receptor beta chains were read from a single sample in a study of CD4+ T cells in melanoma. Generated by immunoSEQ multiplex PCR, the TCRdb table keeps only in-frame clones and is missing some. The table records 52,000 or so clones, more than 60% of them present only once. What was sequenced was tumor tissue. The origin of the receptors is a human donor with melanoma. The CDR3 runs from the conserved cysteine through the conserved F or W. A D gene is named only where the DNA matches it firmly. Rows may omit the clone size; those that give it use once, few, many or a size class.

V gene: TRBV5-6
clone size: NA
J gene: TRBJ2-2
D gene: NA
CDR3 protein: CASSNHYRESDGELFF
CDR3 DNA: TGTGCCAGCAGCAACCATTACAGGGAGTCGGACGGGGAGCTGTTTTTT

V gene: TRBV7-9
clone size: NA
J gene: TRBJ2-3
D gene: TRBD1
CDR3 protein: CASRGQGGHTDTQYF
CDR3 DNA: TGTGCCAGCAGGGGACAGGGTGGACACACAGATACGCAGTATTTT

V gene: TRBV2
clone size: NA
J gene: TRBJ1-1
D gene: TRBD1
CDR3 protein: CASRQGGAFF
CDR3 DNA: TGTGCCAGCAGACAGGGGGGAGCTTTCTTT

V gene: TRBV9
clone size: NA
J gene: TRBJ2-1
D gene: NA
CDR3 protein: CASGAGSSYNEQFF
CDR3 DNA: TGTGCCAGCGGAGCAGGGAGCTCCTACAATGAGCAGTTCTTC

V gene: TRBV5-5
clone size: once
J gene: TRBJ1-4
D gene: NA
CDR3 protein: CASSLEQDNEKLFF
CDR3 DNA: TGTGCCAGCAGCTTGGAGCAGGATAATGAAAAACTGTTTTTT

V gene: TRBV6-6
clone size: NA
J gene: TRBJ1-2
D gene: NA
CDR3 protein: CASSSWGVPNYGYTF
CDR3 DNA: TGTGCCAGCAGCAGTTGGGGGGTACCAAACTATGGCTACACCTTC

V gene: TRBV21-1
clone size: NA
J gene: TRBJ1-2
D gene: NA
CDR3 protein: CASSNGTSYGYTF
CDR3 DNA: TGTGCCAGCAGCAACGGGACAAGCTATGGCTACACCTTC

V gene: TRBV27
clone size: NA
J gene: TRBJ1-1
D gene: NA
CDR3 protein: CASSYRDPTTEAFF
CDR3 DNA: TGTGCCAGCAGTTATAGGGATCCTACAACTGAAGCTTTCTTT

V gene: TRBV20-1
clone size: few
J gene: TRBJ1-1
D gene: NA
CDR3 protein: CSAIRGTEAFF
CDR3 DNA: TGCAGTGCTATAAGGGGCACTGAAGCTTTCTTT

V gene: TRBV7-6
clone size: few
J gene: TRBJ1-1
D gene: NA
CDR3 protein: CASSSWASVTEAFF
CDR3 DNA: TGTGCCAGCAGCTCATGGGCCTCGGTCACTGAAGCTTTCTTT

V gene: TRBV6-1
clone size: NA
J gene: TRBJ2-7
D gene: NA
CDR3 protein: CASSWGSSYEQYF
CDR3 DNA: TGTGCCAGCAGTTGGGGAAGCTCCTACGAGCAGTACTTC

V gene: TRBV7-3
clone size: NA
J gene: TRBJ2-3
D gene: NA
CDR3 protein: CASSQLGGSDTQYF
CDR3 DNA: TGTGCCAGCAGTCAACTGGGGGGTTCAGATACGCAGTATTTT

V gene: TRBV5-4
clone size: NA
J gene: TRBJ1-4
D gene: TRBD1
CDR3 protein: CASSGYRGSEKLFF
CDR3 DNA: TGTGCCAGCAGCGGCTACAGGGGGAGTGAAAAACTGTTTTTT

V gene: TRBV28
clone size: many
J gene: TRBJ1-1
D gene: TRBD1
CDR3 protein: CASSATGTGPTEAFF
CDR3 DNA: TGTGCCAGCAGTGCTACCGGGACAGGGCCTACTGAAGCTTTCTTT

V gene: TRBV15
clone size: few
J gene: TRBJ2-3
D gene: NA
CDR3 protein: CATSRGIGGTDTQYF
CDR3 DNA: TGTGCCACCAGCAGGGGTATAGGGGGTACAGATACGCAGTATTTT

V gene: TRBV18
clone size: few
J gene: TRBJ2-7
D gene: NA
CDR3 protein: CASSPRQGTYEQYF
CDR3 DNA: TGTGCCAGCTCACCCCGGCAGGGAACCTACGAGCAGTACTTC

V gene: TRBV4-2
clone size: once
J gene: TRBJ1-2
D gene: NA
CDR3 protein: CASSQGGGSGYTF
CDR3 DNA: TGTGCCAGCAGCCAGGGAGGGGGTAGTGGCTACACCTTC

V gene: TRBV4-1
clone size: NA
J gene: TRBJ1-2
D gene: NA
CDR3 protein: CASSPGENGYTF
CDR3 DNA: TGCGCCAGCAGCCCCGGGGAAAATGGCTACACCTTC

V gene: TRBV7-2
clone size: NA
J gene: TRBJ1-6
D gene: TRBD1
CDR3 protein: CASSLAGQVHSPLHF
CDR3 DNA: TGTGCCAGCAGCTTAGCCGGACAGGTCCATTCACCCCTCCACTTT

V gene: TRBV28
clone size: few
J gene: TRBJ2-3
D gene: TRBD2
CDR3 protein: CASSLGSRTSGGGTQYF
CDR3 DNA: TGTGCCAGCAGTTTGGGCAGTAGGACTAGCGGGGGGGGGACGCAGTATTTT

V gene: TRBV11-2
clone size: NA
J gene: TRBJ2-1
D gene: NA
CDR3 protein: CASSPLGVEHNEQFF
CDR3 DNA: TGTGCCAGCAGCCCGCTCGGTGTTGAGCACAATGAGCAGTTCTTC

V gene: TRBV7-6
clone size: NA
J gene: TRBJ1-6
D gene: NA
CDR3 protein: CASSTQGSNSPLHF
CDR3 DNA: TGTGCCAGCAGCACACAGGGATCTAATTCACCCCTCCACTTT

V gene: TRBV4-1
clone size: NA
J gene: TRBJ2-3
D gene: NA
CDR3 protein: CASSPGTEETDTQYF
CDR3 DNA: TGCGCCAGCAGCCCCGGGACCGAAGAAACAGATACGCAGTATTTT

V gene: TRBV7-6
clone size: NA
J gene: TRBJ1-1
D gene: NA
CDR3 protein: CASSPNRGGTEAFF
CDR3 DNA: TGTGCCAGCAGCCCCAATAGGGGGGGGACTGAAGCTTTCTTT

V gene: TRBV7-8
clone size: NA
J gene: TRBJ1-2
D gene: NA
CDR3 protein: CASSLNDRPYGYTF
CDR3 DNA: TGTGCCAGCAGCTTAAACGACAGGCCCTATGGCTACACCTTC

V gene: TRBV2
clone size: few
J gene: TRBJ2-3
D gene: NA
CDR3 protein: CASSEGYTDTQYF
CDR3 DNA: TGTGCCAGCAGTGAAGGATACACAGATACGCAGTATTTT

V gene: TRBV19
clone size: NA
J gene: TRBJ2-3
D gene: NA
CDR3 protein: CASSTPRLGADTQYF
CDR3 DNA: TGTGCCAGTAGTACCCCGAGACTAGGAGCGGATACGCAGTATTTT

V gene: TRBV7-9
clone size: NA
J gene: TRBJ1-3
D gene: NA
CDR3 protein: CASSLGTAGNTIYF
CDR3 DNA: TGTGCCAGCAGCTTAGGTACAGCTGGAAACACCATATATTTT

V gene: TRBV7-9
clone size: NA
J gene: TRBJ1-2
D gene: NA
CDR3 protein: CASLRGSGYTF
CDR3 DNA: TGTGCCAGCCTACGGGGCTCTGGCTACACCTTC

V gene: TRBV30
clone size: few
J gene: TRBJ2-2
D gene: TRBD1
CDR3 protein: CAWTGLTGEGVTGELFF
CDR3 DNA: TGTGCCTGGACAGGCCTTACAGGGGAAGGAGTCACCGGGGAGCTGTTTTTT

V gene: TRBV9
clone size: NA
J gene: TRBJ2-7
D gene: TRBD1
CDR3 protein: CASSVGGTGPYEQYF
CDR3 DNA: TGTGCCAGCAGCGTAGGGGGGACAGGACCCTACGAGCAGTACTTC

V gene: TRBV7-9
clone size: many
J gene: TRBJ2-3
D gene: NA
CDR3 protein: CASSRGARGLTDTQYF
CDR3 DNA: TGTGCCAGCAGCCGAGGGGCGAGGGGTCTCACAGATACGCAGTATTTT

V gene: TRBV7-9
clone size: medium-sized
J gene: TRBJ2-4
D gene: NA
CDR3 protein: CASSSLTDVLGNIQYF
CDR3 DNA: TGTGCCAGCAGCTCTCTTACGGACGTATTAGGGAACATTCAGTACTTC

V gene: TRBV5-1
clone size: NA
J gene: TRBJ1-1
D gene: NA
CDR3 protein: CASSLVSNTEAFF
CDR3 DNA: TGCGCCAGCAGCTTGGTGTCGAACACTGAAGCTTTCTTT

V gene: TRBV25-1
clone size: NA
J gene: TRBJ1-6
D gene: TRBD1
CDR3 protein: CASSETGTGSNSPLHF
CDR3 DNA: TGTGCCAGCAGTGAAACAGGGACAGGTAGTAATTCACCCCTCCACTTT

V gene: TRBV7-6
clone size: NA
J gene: TRBJ1-4
D gene: NA
CDR3 protein: CASSLFSGLGEGKLFF
CDR3 DNA: TGTGCCAGCAGCTTATTCTCAGGGTTGGGAGAGGGGAAACTGTTTTTT

V gene: TRBV7-9
clone size: few
J gene: TRBJ2-3
D gene: TRBD2
CDR3 protein: CASSPRLAGGVYTQYF
CDR3 DNA: TGTGCCAGCAGCCCGCGACTAGCGGGGGGGGTATATACGCAGTATTTT

V gene: TRBV18
clone size: once
J gene: TRBJ1-2
D gene: NA
CDR3 protein: CASSPRGHLNYGYTF
CDR3 DNA: TGTGCCAGCTCACCAAGGGGACACCTGAACTATGGCTACACCTTC

V gene: TRBV29-1
clone size: once
J gene: TRBJ1-1
D gene: NA
CDR3 protein: CSVEFGLENTEAFF
CDR3 DNA: TGCAGCGTTGAATTTGGATTGGAGAACACTGAAGCTTTCTTT

V gene: TRBV6-4
clone size: NA
J gene: TRBJ2-1
D gene: NA
CDR3 protein: CASSDSGSYNEQFF
CDR3 DNA: TGTGCCAGCAGTGACTCGGGCTCCTACAATGAGCAGTTCTTC

V gene: TRBV11-1
clone size: NA
J gene: TRBJ2-3
D gene: NA
CDR3 protein: CASSSRWPGSHSTDTQYF
CDR3 DNA: TGTGCCAGCAGCTCGAGGTGGCCGGGATCCCATAGCACAGATACGCAGTATTTT

V gene: TRBV5-1
clone size: NA
J gene: TRBJ2-3
D gene: TRBD1
CDR3 protein: CASSLALGQGNTDTQYF
CDR3 DNA: TGCGCCAGCAGCTTGGCTTTAGGACAGGGGAACACAGATACGCAGTATTTT

V gene: TRBV1
clone size: many
J gene: TRBJ2-7
D gene: NA
CDR3 protein: CTSSLRTGDSYEQYF
CDR3 DNA: TGCACCAGCAGCCTCCGGACAGGGGATTCCTACGAGCAGTACTTC

V gene: TRBV27
clone size: NA
J gene: TRBJ2-1
D gene: NA
CDR3 protein: CASSLGYEQFF
CDR3 DNA: TGTGCCAGCAGTTTGGGGTATGAGCAGTTCTTC

V gene: TRBV19
clone size: NA
J gene: TRBJ2-3
D gene: NA
CDR3 protein: CASALRGFEDTQYF
CDR3 DNA: TGTGCCAGTGCCTTGAGGGGGTTTGAAGATACGCAGTATTTT

V gene: TRBV18
clone size: NA
J gene: TRBJ1-2
D gene: NA
CDR3 protein: CASSLGPTNYGYTF
CDR3 DNA: TGTGCCAGCTCACTTGGACCAACTAACTATGGCTACACCTTC